This T cell receptor beta chain was recorded in a study of blood T cells in healthy people across ages. This clonotype was detected many times. Germline-derived CDR1 and CDR2 are SGHTA and FQGNSA. CDR3 length: 12 residues. The germline V and J ends were trimmed by 3 bases and 1 base, with 3 bases remaining between them. For the second PCR, which ran for about 6 to 11 cycles, a sample-barcoded 5' primer and a J-beta primer mix were used. One entry per CDR3 protein results from TCRdb running MiXCR on the 5' RACE reads. Among roughly 730,000 distinct CDR3 sequences listed, 45% to 70% were seen once. The specimen sequenced was blood. The chain uses TRBV7-2 and TRBJ2-5; unclear D gene. The clonotype comes from a man between 35 and 55 years old in good health. CDR3 loop: CASSFSQETQYF. The CDR3 coding sequence is TGTGCCAGCAGCTTCTCCCAAGAGACCCAGTACTTC. Complete variable domain (other parts from reference TRBV7-2 and TRBJ2-5): GAGVSQSPSNKVTEKGKDVELRCDPISGHTALYWYRQSLGQGLEFLIYFQGNSAPDKSGLPSDRFSAERTGGSVSTLTIQRTQQEDSAVYLCASSFSQETQYFGPGTRLLVL.